This T cell receptor (beta chain) appears in the sequencing data of a study of blood T cell repertoires in COVID-19. Study-level background: Samples taken during acute and convalescent COVID-19 were collected in the United States, Italy and Spain. PBMCs, B-cell-depleted T cells, or T cells were the source of the cDNA or gDNA that made up the material.

Seattle's cohort entered during active infection and was followed longitudinally. Per the original methods: From reference gene primer amplification, estimates of nucleated cell counts were derived. Data came from immunoSEQ multiplex PCR; TCRdb stores just in-frame clones and leaves some out. That table gives V, J and clone size, and the DNA gave D and trimming. The sample contains around 180,000 clones, about four fifths of which appear only once. The table lists this clone with many counts. In germline, CDR1 is LNHNV, CDR2 YYDKDF (reference sequence). J gave up 1 base and V 5 bases, and 8 bases lay outside the gene matches. CDR3 length equals 15 residues.

The chain carries TRBV15 and TRBJ2-7; 7 bases are shared with TRBD2. Source material: peripheral blood. This receptor was obtained from an elderly woman with COVID-19, enrolled during active disease. The chain's CDR3 is CATSEGGGLSYEQYF. In DNA form, the CDR3 reads TGTGCCACCAGCGAGGGCGGGGGACTTTCCTACGAGCAGTACTTC.